The entry below describes one T cell receptor beta chain. The germline gives CDR1 SGDLS, CDR2 YYNGEE. The CDR3 is 16 residues long. J gave up 4 bases and V 0 bases, and 5 bases lay outside the gene matches. The record originates from a study of blood T cell repertoires in COVID-19. Study-level information: There were acute and convalescent COVID-19 samples, and they came from the United States, Italy and Spain. From T cells, B-cell-depleted T cells, or PBMCs came the material, which was cDNA or gDNA.

Authors' methods: Amplification with reference gene primers provided the estimates of nucleated cell counts. Profiled with immunoSEQ multiplex PCR; TCRdb holds only in-frame clones, not every one. The DNA gave D and trimming, while V, J and clone size come from that table. The sample shows 150,000 or so clones, about 81% of them seen only once. The chain employs TRBV9 and TRBJ2-1, with 9 bases matching TRBD2. The clonotype comes from an older woman with acute or convalescent COVID-19. Sample: peripheral blood. Written as DNA, the CDR3 is TGTGCCAGCAGCGTAGACGCTAGCGGGGTGTACAATGAGCAGTTCTTC. Protein: CASSVDASGVYNEQFF.